Below, 14 T cell receptor beta chains from the same sample are listed, as sequenced in a study of blood T cell repertoires in COVID-19. Assay: immunoSEQ multiplex PCR; the TCRdb copy retains only in-frame clones and omits some. The table lists around 170,000 clones, roughly four fifths of them singletons. Sequencing was performed on PBMCs or T cells enriched from blood (not recorded which). Every receptor here comes from a man between 50 and 59 years old who had recovered from COVID-19.

The CDR3 protein is CASSYGLPNTEAFF. The CDR3 DNA follows: TGTGCCAGCAGCTATGGACTGCCGAACACTGAAGCTTTCTTT. The chain is built from TRBV28 and TRBJ1-1, with no clear D. The CDR3 sequence is 14 residues long. Trimming shortened V by 6 bases and J by 1 base, and 12 bases separated the two germline ends. CDR1 is MDHEN, CDR2 SYDVKM, per germline.

The chain employs TRBV5-1 and TRBJ2-3; 11 bases are a match to TRBD1. The CDR3 has 17 residues. Losses at the gene ends were 2 bases for V and 2 bases for J; bases not matched to a gene: 7. CDR1 SGHRS and CDR2 YFSETQ come from the germline V gene. CDR3 DNA sequence: TGCGCCAGCAGCTTTTATGGGACAGGGGGTTACACAGATACGCAGTATTTT. It specifies CASSFYGTGGYTDTQYF.

This clone was picked up a small number of times. The genes are TRBV3-1 (or the pseudogene TRBV3-2) and TRBJ1-2; unclear D gene. Germline assignment: CDR1 LGHDT and CDR2 YNNKEL (reference sequence). Trimming removed 1 base from V and 7 bases from J, with 10 bases in between. The CDR3 is 13 amino acids. The CDR3 DNA follows: TGTGCCAGCAGCCAAGGTCTGCCAGGTGGCTACACCTTC. This sequence encodes CASSQGLPGGYTF.

V and J are TRBV21-1 and TRBJ2-1; the D call of TRBD1 is as the table states it, not checked on the DNA. TRBV21-1 is a recognized pseudogene. This CDR3 has 20 residues. This CDR3 is CASSSGVGTGGAGSYNEQFF. CDR3 nucleotide sequence: TGTGCCAGCAGCTCCGGGGTAGGGACAGGGGGCGCGGGCTCCTACAATGAGCAGTTCTTC.

V gene TRBV10-3 combines with J gene TRBJ1-1; TRBD1 agrees at 10 bases. This CDR3 has 12 amino acids. Germline CDR1 and CDR2: ENHRY and SYGVKD. Unmatched junction bases numbered 4, after V lost 6 bases and J lost 9 bases. As DNA, the CDR3 is TGTGCCATCAGGGGACAGGGGAATCAAGCTTTCTTT. Translation: CAIRGQGNQAFF.

This clone was detected only once. The chain joins TRBV6-2 or TRBV6-3 to TRBJ1-1, with D maybe TRBD1 (5 bases). Germline lookup yields CDR1 MNHEY and CDR2 SVGEGT. V lost 4 bases to trimming and J lost 5 bases, with 17 bases between them. This CDR3 has 15 residues. The CDR3 DNA sequence: TGTGCCAGCAGTTTCGCCAGGGTTAGGAAAACTGAAGCTTTCTTT. It translates to CASSFARVRKTEAFF.

The V gene is TRBV18, the J gene TRBJ1-1, with 8 positions matching TRBD1. V dropped 3 bases and J dropped 5; count of bases not matched to a gene: 2. There are 13 residues in the CDR3. Germline CDR1 KGHSH, CDR2 LQKENI. The CDR3 sequence is CASSPQGATEAFF. CDR3 DNA sequence: TGTGCCAGCTCACCGCAGGGGGCTACTGAAGCTTTCTTT.

This chain uses TRBV7-3 with TRBJ2-2; 10 bases match TRBD1. The V and J ends lost 1 base and 0 bases, in that order; junction bases with no gene match: 5. The germline gives CDR1 SGHTA, CDR2 FQGTGA. This CDR3 region has 18 residues. The CDR3 is CASSLKGTGATNTGELFF. For the CDR3, the DNA is TGTGCCAGCAGCTTAAAAGGGACAGGGGCCACGAACACCGGGGAGCTGTTTTTT.

This chain links TRBV27 with TRBJ1-1; 7 positions match TRBD1. V lost 5 bases and J lost 3; bases outside the gene matches: 9. The CDR3 length is 15 residues. Germline V gene sequence: CDR1 MNHEY, CDR2 SMNVEV (reference sequence). The CDR3: CASSPRQGLDTEAFF. The CDR3 DNA follows: TGTGCCAGCAGTCCGCGACAGGGCCTAGACACTGAAGCTTTCTTT.

The V gene is TRBV19, the J gene TRBJ1-2, with TRBD1 as a possible D gene (6 bases). Trimming stripped 6 bases from V and 8 bases from J, with 16 bases between. CDR3 length: 13 residues. From germline, CDR1 is LNHDA and CDR2 SQIVND (reference sequence). This CDR3 reads CASSQQGIGGYTF. CDR3 bases: TGTGCCAGTAGCCAACAGGGTATCGGCGGCTACACCTTC.

The CDR3 bases are TGCGCCAGCACCAGTTCGGGGGGCTACTACAATGAGCAGTTCTTC. Residues: CASTSSGGYYNEQFF. The chain couples TRBV5-1 to TRBJ2-1, with a weak D call TRBD2 (7 bases). Between the trimmed V and J ends, which lost 6 bases and 3 bases, there was a span of 16 bases. This CDR3 is built from 15 residues. CDR1 SGHRS and CDR2 YFSETQ come from the germline V gene. The full variable domain, rest sourced from reference TRBV5-1 and TRBJ2-1, is KAGVTQTPRYLIKTRGQQVTLSCSPISGHRSVSWYQQTPGQGLQFLFEYFSETQRNKGNFPGRFSGRQFSNSRSEMNVSTLELGDSALYLCASTSSGGYYNEQFFGPGTRLTVL.

The chain uses TRBV6-2 or TRBV6-3 and TRBJ1-6, with D possibly matching TRBD1 (6 bases). The germline V and J ends were trimmed by 2 bases and 11 bases, with 7 bases remaining between them. The length of the CDR3 is 12 residues. CDR1 and CDR2 (germline): MNHEY, SVGEGT. This chain's CDR3 is CASSYQGTPLHF. The DNA for the CDR3 is TGTGCCAGCAGTTACCAGGGGACACCCCTCCACTTT.

The CDR3 spells CASSPPDGGRDKNIQYF. As DNA, the CDR3 is TGTGCCAGCTCACCACCGGACGGGGGGCGCGACAAAAACATTCAGTACTTC. The chain joins TRBV18 to TRBJ2-4; the D gene is possibly TRBD2 (7 bases). Per the germline V gene, CDR1 is KGHSH and CDR2 is LQKENI. This CDR3 contains 17 residues. Trimming took off 0 bases at V and 3 bases at J, with 15 bases between the two ends.

This chain joins TRBV11-2 and TRBJ1-1, with TRBD1 as a possible D gene (6 bases). Trimming shortened V by 8 bases and J by 7 bases, and 14 bases separated the two germline ends. The germline V gene encodes CDR1 SGHAT and CDR2 FQNNGV. The CDR3 totals 12 residues. The CDR3 region has the DNA TGTGCCAGCGGAACCGGGACAATTGAAGCTTTCTTT. This sequence encodes CASGTGTIEAFF.